The clone carrying this T cell receptor (beta chain) has ten or more counts. The data stem from a study of CD8+CD57+ T cells in acquired aplastic anemia. The study profiled TCR beta VDJ and CDR3 using genomic DNA as template. TCRdb redid the calling of the reads with MiXCR, one entry per CDR3 protein. This table has some 130,000 distinct CDR3 sequences, 40% to 60% appearing once. This CDR3 has 15 amino acids. V lost 2 bases and J 1 base, leaving 12 bases between the germline ends. What was sequenced was sorted CD4+, CD8+, or CD8+CD57+ T cells (not recorded which) from PBMCs. The chain combines TRBV12-3 or TRBV12-4 with TRBJ2-7, with D possibly being TRBD2 (6 bases). The source of this sequence is a human donor in good health, serving as a control. CDR3 residues: CASSLMEGLSYEQYF. Here the CDR3 DNA reads TGTGCCAGCAGTTTAATGGAGGGGTTATCCTACGAGCAGTACTTC.